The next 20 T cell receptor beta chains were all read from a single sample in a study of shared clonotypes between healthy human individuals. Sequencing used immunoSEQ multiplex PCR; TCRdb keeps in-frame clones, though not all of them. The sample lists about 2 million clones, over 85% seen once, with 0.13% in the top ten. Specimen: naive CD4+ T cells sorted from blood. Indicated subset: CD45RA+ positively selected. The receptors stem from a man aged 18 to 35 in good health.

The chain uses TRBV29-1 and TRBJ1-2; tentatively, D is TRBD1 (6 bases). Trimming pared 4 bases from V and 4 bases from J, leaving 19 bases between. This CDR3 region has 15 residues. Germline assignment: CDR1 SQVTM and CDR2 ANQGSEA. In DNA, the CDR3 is TGCAGCGTTGGGGGGGTCTACGGGACACCCTATGGCTACACCTTC. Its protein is CSVGGVYGTPYGYTF. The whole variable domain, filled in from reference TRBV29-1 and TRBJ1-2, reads SAVISQKPSRDICQRGTSLTIQCQVDSQVTMMFWYRQQPGQSLTLIATANQGSEATYESGFVIDKFPISRPNLTFSTLTVSNMSPEDSSIYLCSVGGVYGTPYGYTFGSGTRLTVV.

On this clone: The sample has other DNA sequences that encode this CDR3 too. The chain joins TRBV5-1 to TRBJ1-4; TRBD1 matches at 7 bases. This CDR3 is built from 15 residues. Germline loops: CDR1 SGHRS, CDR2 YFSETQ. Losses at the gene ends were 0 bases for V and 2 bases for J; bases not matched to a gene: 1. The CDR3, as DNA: TGCGCCAGCAGCTTGGTGACAGGGACTAATGAAAAACTGTTTTTT. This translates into CASSLVTGTNEKLFF.

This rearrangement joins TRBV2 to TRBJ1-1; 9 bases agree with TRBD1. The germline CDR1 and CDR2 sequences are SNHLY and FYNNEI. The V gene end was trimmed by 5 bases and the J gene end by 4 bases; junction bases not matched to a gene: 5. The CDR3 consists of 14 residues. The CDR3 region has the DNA TGTGCCAGCAGTTACGACAGGGGGATCACTGAAGCTTTCTTT. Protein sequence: CASSYDRGITEAFF.

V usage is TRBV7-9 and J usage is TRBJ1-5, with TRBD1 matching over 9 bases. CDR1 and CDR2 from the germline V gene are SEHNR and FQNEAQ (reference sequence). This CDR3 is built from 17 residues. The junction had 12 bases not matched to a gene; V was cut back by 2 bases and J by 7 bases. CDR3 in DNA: TGTGCCAGCAGCTTAATCGGTGGGGACAGGGCCGAGCAGCCCCAGCATTTT. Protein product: CASSLIGGDRAEQPQHF.

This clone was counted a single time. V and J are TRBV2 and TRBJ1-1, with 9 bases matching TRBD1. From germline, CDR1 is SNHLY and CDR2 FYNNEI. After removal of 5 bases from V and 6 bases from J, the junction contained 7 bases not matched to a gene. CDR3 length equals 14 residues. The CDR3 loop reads CASSSDRGGPEAFF. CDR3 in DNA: TGTGCCAGCAGTTCGGACAGGGGTGGCCCTGAAGCTTTCTTT.

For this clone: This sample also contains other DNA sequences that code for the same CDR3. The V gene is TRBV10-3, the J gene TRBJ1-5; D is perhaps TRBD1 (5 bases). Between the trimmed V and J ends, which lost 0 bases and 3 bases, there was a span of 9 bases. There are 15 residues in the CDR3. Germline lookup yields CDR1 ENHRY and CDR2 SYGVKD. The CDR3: CAISESGGANQPQHF. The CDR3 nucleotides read TGTGCCATCAGTGAGTCGGGAGGGGCCAATCAGCCCCAGCATTTT.

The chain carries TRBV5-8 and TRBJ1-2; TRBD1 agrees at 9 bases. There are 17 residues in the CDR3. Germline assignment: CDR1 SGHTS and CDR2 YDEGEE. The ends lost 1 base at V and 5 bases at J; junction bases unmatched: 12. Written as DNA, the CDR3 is TGTGCCAGCAGCTTGTGGTCAGGGACAGGGTCGAGGTATGGCTACACCTTC. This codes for CASSLWSGTGSRYGYTF.

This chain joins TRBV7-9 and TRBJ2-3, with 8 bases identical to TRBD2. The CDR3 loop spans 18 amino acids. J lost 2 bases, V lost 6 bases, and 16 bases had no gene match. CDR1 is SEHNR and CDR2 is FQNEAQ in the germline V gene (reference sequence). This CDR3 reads CASRNPGYAGGSTDTQYF. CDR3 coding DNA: TGTGCCAGCAGAAACCCCGGATATGCGGGGGGCTCCACAGATACGCAGTATTTT.

The chain's CDR3 is CASSELGPFGAFF. CDR3 nucleotides: TGTGCCAGCAGTGAATTAGGGCCCTTTGGAGCTTTCTTT. V gene TRBV6-1 combines with J gene TRBJ1-1; unclear D gene. The germline gives CDR1 MNHNS, CDR2 SASEGT. This CDR3 has 13 residues. V gave up 2 bases and J gave up 10 bases, with 14 bases separating them.

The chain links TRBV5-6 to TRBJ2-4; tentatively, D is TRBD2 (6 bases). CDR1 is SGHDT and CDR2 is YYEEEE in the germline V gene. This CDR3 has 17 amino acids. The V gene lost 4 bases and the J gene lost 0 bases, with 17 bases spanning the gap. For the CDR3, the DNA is TGTGCCAGCAGCCCCGGGACTCCATCCGTAGCCAAAAACATTCAGTACTTC. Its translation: CASSPGTPSVAKNIQYF.

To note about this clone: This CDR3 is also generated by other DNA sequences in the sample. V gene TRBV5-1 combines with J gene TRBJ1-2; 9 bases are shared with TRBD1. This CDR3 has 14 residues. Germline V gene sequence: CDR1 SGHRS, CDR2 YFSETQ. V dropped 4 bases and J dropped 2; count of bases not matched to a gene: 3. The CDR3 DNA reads TGCGCCAGCAGCCTGGGGACAGGGAACTATGGCTACACCTTC. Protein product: CASSLGTGNYGYTF.

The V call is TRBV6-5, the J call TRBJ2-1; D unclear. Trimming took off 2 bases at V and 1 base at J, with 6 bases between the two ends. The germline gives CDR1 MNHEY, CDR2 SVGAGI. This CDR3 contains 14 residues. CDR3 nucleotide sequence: TGTGCCAGCAGTTACGGTCTTTCCTACAATGAGCAGTTCTTC. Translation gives CASSYGLSYNEQFF.

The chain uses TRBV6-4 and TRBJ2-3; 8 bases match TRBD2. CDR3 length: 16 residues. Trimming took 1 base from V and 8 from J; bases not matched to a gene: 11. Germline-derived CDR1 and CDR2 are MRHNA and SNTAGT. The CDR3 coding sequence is TGTGCCAGCAGTGACTTGAATAGCGGGGCGGTTGGTACGCAGTATTTT. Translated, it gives CASSDLNSGAVGTQYF.

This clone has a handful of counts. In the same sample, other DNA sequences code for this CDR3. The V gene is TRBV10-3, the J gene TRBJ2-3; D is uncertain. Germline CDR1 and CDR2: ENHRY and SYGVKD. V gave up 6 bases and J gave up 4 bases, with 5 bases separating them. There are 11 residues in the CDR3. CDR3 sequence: CAISSSDTQYF. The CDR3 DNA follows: TGTGCCATCAGCTCCTCAGATACGCAGTATTTT.

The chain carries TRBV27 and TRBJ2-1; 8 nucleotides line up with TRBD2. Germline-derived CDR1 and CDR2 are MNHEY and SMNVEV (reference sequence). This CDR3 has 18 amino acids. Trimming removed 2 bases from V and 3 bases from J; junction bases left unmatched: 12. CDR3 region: CASSLRFWREANYNEQFF. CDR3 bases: TGTGCCAGCAGTTTACGGTTCTGGCGGGAGGCAAACTACAATGAGCAGTTCTTC.

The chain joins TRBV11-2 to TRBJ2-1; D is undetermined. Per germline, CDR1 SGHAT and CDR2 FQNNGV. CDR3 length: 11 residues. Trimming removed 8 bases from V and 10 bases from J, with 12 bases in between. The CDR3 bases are TGTGCCAGCGGCCTCCTGTCGGAGCAGTTCTTC. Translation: CASGLLSEQFF.

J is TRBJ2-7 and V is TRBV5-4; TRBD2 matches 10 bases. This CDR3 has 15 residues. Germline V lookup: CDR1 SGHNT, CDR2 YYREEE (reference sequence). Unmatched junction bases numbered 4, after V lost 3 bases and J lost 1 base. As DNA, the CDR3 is TGTGCCAGCAGCTCGTCACTAGCGGGGTCCTACGAGCAGTACTTC. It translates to CASSSSLAGSYEQYF.

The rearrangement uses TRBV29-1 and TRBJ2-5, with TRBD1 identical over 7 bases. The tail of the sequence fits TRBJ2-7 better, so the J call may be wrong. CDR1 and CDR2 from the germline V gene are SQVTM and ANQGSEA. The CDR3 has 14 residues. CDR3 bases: TGCAGCGTTGAGACCGCCGGGACAGTATACGAGCAGTACTTC. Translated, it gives CSVETAGTVYEQYF.

The CDR3 DNA follows: TGTGCCAGCAGTTTTATGGGGTCACCCCTCCACTTT. Its translation is CASSFMGSPLHF. The genes are TRBV6-5 and TRBJ1-6; D call uncertain. V was cut by 4 bases and J by 10 bases, with 8 bases left in between. Germline CDR1 and CDR2: MNHEY and SVGAGI. This CDR3 has 12 amino acids.

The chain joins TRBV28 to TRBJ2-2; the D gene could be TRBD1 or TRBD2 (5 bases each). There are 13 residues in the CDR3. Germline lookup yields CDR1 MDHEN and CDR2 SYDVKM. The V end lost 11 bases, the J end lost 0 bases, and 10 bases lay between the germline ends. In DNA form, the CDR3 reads TGTGCCTCCGGGGCTCCGAACACCGGGGAGCTGTTTTTT. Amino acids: CASGAPNTGELFF. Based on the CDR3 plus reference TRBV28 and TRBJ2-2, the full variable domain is DVKVTQSSRYLVKRTGEKVFLECVQDMDHENMFWYRQDPGLGLRLIYFSYDVKMKEKGDIPEGYSVSREKKERFSLILESASTNQTSMYLCASGAPNTGELFFGEGSRLTVL.